A selection of T cell receptor beta chains follows, all from one sample in a study of blood T cell repertoires in COVID-19. Repertoires were generated with immunoSEQ multiplex PCR, while TCRdb's copy carries only in-frame clones and drops some. The table lists about 180,000 clones, about 84% of them singletons, with 5.5% to 7.5% in the top ten. Sequencing used peripheral blood. The receptor set was obtained from a human donor in a cohort sampled during active COVID-19. CDR3s include the opening cysteine and the closing phenylalanine or tryptophan. Fields, in order: D gene, clone size, J gene, V gene, CDR3 DNA, CDR3 protein. The D gene is left open where the match is weak. Some rows mark clone size as missing; the rest say once, few, many or name a class of expanded clone.

>-|-|TRBJ1-5|TRBV2
TGTGCCAGCAGTGATCCAGGGCGGAATCAGCCCCAGCATTTT
CASSDPGRNQPQHF
>-|-|TRBJ1-3|TRBV14
TGTGCCAGCAGTCGGACATTCGGCTCTGGAAACACCATATATTTT
CASSRTFGSGNTIYF
>-|-|TRBJ2-2|TRBV6-5
TGTGCCGCGTGGAACACCGGGGAGCTGTTTTTT
CAAWNTGELFF
>-|-|TRBJ2-5|TRBV7-9
TGTGCCAGCAGCCGGGACTCCAGGGGGTTCGAAGAGACCCAGTACTTC
CASSRDSRGFEETQYF
>-|few|TRBJ1-6|TRBV19
TGTGCCAGTACTCCGCGTGCCAAGGCAGGGAATTCACCCCTCCACTTT
CASTPRAKAGNSPLHF
>TRBD1|-|TRBJ1-1|TRBV7-9
TGTGCCAGCAGCTTAGTCGGCACAGGGGGCGGAGTGAACACTGAAGCTTTCTTT
CASSLVGTGGGVNTEAFF
>-|-|TRBJ1-3|TRBV7-2
TGTGCCAGCAGTCGGTCCGGAGACTCTGGAAACACCATATATTTT
CASSRSGDSGNTIYF
>TRBD2|-|TRBJ2-7|TRBV9
TGTGCCAGCAGCCGCGGGGGGGGCGAGTCCTACGAGCAGTACTTC
CASSRGGGESYEQYF
>-|-|TRBJ1-1|TRBV29-1
TGCAGCGTTGAACAGGGCTCAAACACTGAAGCTTTCTTT
CSVEQGSNTEAFF
>TRBD1|-|TRBJ1-6|TRBV7-7
TGTGCTAGCAGACAAAATCCCCCCCTACGAAAAAAAGGGACAGAGATGAATTCACCCCTCCACTTT
CASRQNPPLRKKGTEMNSPLHF
>-|-|TRBJ2-3|TRBV2
TGTGCCAGCAGGCGCGGTAGGTTGGATACGCAGTATTTT
CASRRGRLDTQYF
>TRBD2|-|TRBJ2-1|TRBV5-1
TGCGCCAGCAGTCGGAGGACAACAGTACCGGGACTAGGCGCCTCTTTACCGTACAATGAGCAGTTCTTC
CASSRRTTVPGLGASLPYNEQFF
>-|few|TRBJ1-5|TRBV7-9
TGTGCCAGCAGCTTAGGCGCGGGGAATCAGCCCCAGCATTTT
CASSLGAGNQPQHF
>TRBD1|-|TRBJ1-6|TRBV7-3
TGTGCCAGCAGCTTTGGGACAGCGGGTTCACCCCTCCACTTT
CASSFGTAGSPLHF
>TRBD1|-|TRBJ2-7|TRBV15
TGTGCCACCAGCTCCCCCGGGACAGGGGGCTCCGAGCAGTACTTC
CATSSPGTGGSEQYF
>-|once|TRBJ1-1|TRBV9
TGTGCCAGCAGCGTAGATCGGGGGGCGGGCGTGGCCACTGAAGCTTTCTTT
CASSVDRGAGVATEAFF
>-|-|TRBJ1-4|TRBV5-4
TGTGCCAGCAGCTTTCGGGGGGTCGATGAAAAACTGTTTTTT
CASSFRGVDEKLFF
>-|many|TRBJ1-1|TRBV11-3
TGTGCCAGCAGCTTAGGGACAGATGAAGCTTTCTTT
CASSLGTDEAFF
>TRBD1|-|TRBJ1-1|TRBV9
TGTGCCAGCAGCCAGGGGGCGCGGACTGAAGCTTTCTTT
CASSQGARTEAFF
>TRBD1|-|TRBJ1-2|TRBV9
TGTGCCAGCAGCTTAAGTAGCACCGGGACAGGGGACGGCTACACCTTC
CASSLSSTGTGDGYTF
>TRBD2|-|TRBJ2-1|TRBV7-3
TGTGCCAGCAGCTTGGGACTAGCGGGGTCTGAGCAGTTCTTC
CASSLGLAGSEQFF
>TRBD2|-|TRBJ2-5|TRBV27
TGTGCCAGCAGGCCGGGGGGGAAAGAGACCCAGTACTTC
CASRPGGKETQYF
>TRBD2|-|TRBJ2-7|TRBV2
TGTGCCAGCAGCCTACTAGCGGGGTTCTACGAGCAGTACTTC
CASSLLAGFYEQYF
>TRBD1|-|TRBJ2-7|TRBV29-1
TGCAGCGTCCCTAGGACAGGGGACCCCTACGAGCAGTACTTC
CSVPRTGDPYEQYF
>-|-|TRBJ1-1|TRBV13
TGTGCCAGCAGCTTCGGGGCCAGGGGTTACACTGAAGCTTTCTTT
CASSFGARGYTEAFF
>-|-|TRBJ2-7|TRBV9
TGTGCCAGCAGCGTAGACTTATCTAACTACGAGCAGTACTTC
CASSVDLSNYEQYF